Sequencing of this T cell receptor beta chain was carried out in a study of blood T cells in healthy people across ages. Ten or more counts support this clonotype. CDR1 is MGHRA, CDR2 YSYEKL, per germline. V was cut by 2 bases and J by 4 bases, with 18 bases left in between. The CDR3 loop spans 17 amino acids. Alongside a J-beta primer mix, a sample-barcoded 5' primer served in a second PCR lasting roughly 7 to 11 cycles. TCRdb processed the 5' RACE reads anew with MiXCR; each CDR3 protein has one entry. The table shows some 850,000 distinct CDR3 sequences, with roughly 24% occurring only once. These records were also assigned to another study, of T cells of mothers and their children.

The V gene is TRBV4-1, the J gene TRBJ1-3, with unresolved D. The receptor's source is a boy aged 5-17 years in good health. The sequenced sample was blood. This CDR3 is CASSQHLSEELGNTIYF. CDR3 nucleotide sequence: TGCGCCAGCAGCCAACACTTATCGGAAGAACTGGGAAACACCATATATTTT.